Below are 32 T cell receptor beta chains sequenced from a single sample in a study of post-analysis software for immune sequencing data. Libraries were made from TCR beta cDNA, and they carried unique molecular identifiers. TCRdb re-derived calls from the PCR reads in MiXCR, one entry per CDR3 protein. The sample lists a few hundred thousand distinct CDR3 sequences, 36% occurring once. Which antigens these TCRs recognize remains unknown. General observations from the study: Patients showed TRBV5-6, TRBV5-1 and TRBV20-1 among roughly 5 TRBV segments more frequent than in controls.

Material for sequencing was blood. The receptor source for this set is a girl aged 5 to 17 with multiple sclerosis.

The chain joins TRBV12-3 or TRBV12-4 to TRBJ1-2; 9 nucleotides align to TRBD1. J was trimmed by 4 bases and V by 6 bases; bases with no gene match: 3. The CDR3 is made up of 13 amino acids. CDR3 DNA sequence: TGTGCCAGCAGAACAGGGGGCGGCTATGGCTACACCTTC. It encodes CASRTGGGYGYTF.

This clonotype was counted many times. The rearrangement links TRBV20-1 to TRBJ2-1; D may be TRBD1 (6 bases). The CDR3 spans 13 residues. Per germline, CDR1 DFQATT and CDR2 SNEGSKA (reference sequence). The germline V and J ends were trimmed by 8 bases and 3 bases, with 14 bases remaining between them. CDR3 in DNA: TGCAGTACCGAGGAGGACAGCTACAATGAGCAGTTCTTC. As protein: CSTEEDSYNEQFF.

The sample holds many counts of this clonotype. The V call is TRBV20-1, the J call TRBJ2-3; 9 bases agree with TRBD2. CDR3 size: 15 residues. Germline lookup yields CDR1 DFQATT and CDR2 SNEGSKA (reference sequence). V lost 1 base to trimming and J lost 0 bases; unmatched junction nucleotides: 2. The CDR3 region has the DNA TGCAGTGCTAGAGGGACTAGCGTTAGCACAGATACGCAGTATTTT. Residues: CSARGTSVSTDTQYF.

J is TRBJ2-1 and V is TRBV5-8, with D hard to call. The CDR3 sequence is 16 residues long. V lost 0 bases, J lost 0 bases, and 10 bases lay in between. Per the germline V gene, CDR1 is SGHTS and CDR2 is YDEGEE. In nucleotides, the CDR3 is TGTGCCAGCAGCTTGGCCGCGCCCTTCTCCTACAATGAGCAGTTCTTC. As protein: CASSLAAPFSYNEQFF. The variable domain in full, completed from reference TRBV5-8 and TRBJ2-1, reads EAGVTQSPTHLIKTRGQQATLRCSPISGHTSVYWYQQALGLGLQFLLWYDEGEERNRGNFPPRFSGRQFPNYSSELNVNALELEDSALYLCASSLAAPFSYNEQFFGPGTRLTVL.

A note on this clonotype: Given a much more abundant clone one base away, this may be a read error. The chain employs TRBV6-6 and TRBJ2-5; 7 positions match TRBD1. Germline V gene data show CDR1 as MNHNY and CDR2 as SVGAGI (reference sequence). The CDR3 consists of 13 residues. CDR3 region: CANSYPTGETQYF. For the CDR3, the DNA is TGTGCCAACAGTTACCCGACAGGGGAGACCCAGTACTTC.

V usage is TRBV4-1 and J usage is TRBJ2-1, with TRBD2 identical over 12 bases. The J segment lost 5 bases and the V segment lost 1 base, leaving 12 bases of the junction unmatched. The CDR3 is made up of 19 amino acids. Germline V gene data show CDR1 as MGHRA and CDR2 as YSYEKL. CDR3 in DNA: TGCGCCAGCAGCCAAGTTCCTAGCGGGAGGGGGTCGGGTGACAATGAGCAGTTCTTC. Residues: CASSQVPSGRGSGDNEQFF.

The chain recombines TRBV29-1 with TRBJ1-1; D perhaps matches TRBD1 (6 bases). The V end lost 7 bases, the J end lost 3 bases, and 15 bases lay between the germline ends. The CDR3 totals 13 residues. The germline V gene encodes CDR1 SQVTM and CDR2 ANQGSEA. The CDR3 reads CSGHKGGHTEAFF. Written as DNA, the CDR3 is TGCAGCGGCCACAAGGGGGGCCACACTGAAGCTTTCTTT.

This clonotype was recorded a few times. V and J are TRBV20-1 and TRBJ2-1; D is possibly TRBD2 (6 bases). Germline V gene sequence: CDR1 DFQATT, CDR2 SNEGSKA (reference sequence). This CDR3 has 14 amino acids. Trimming stripped 4 bases from V and 1 base from J, with 11 bases between. This chain's CDR3 is CSATGDSSYNEQFF. As DNA, the CDR3 is TGCAGTGCTACGGGAGACTCGTCCTACAATGAGCAGTTCTTC.

The chain has TRBV20-1 and TRBJ2-1; 11 positions agree with TRBD2. V shed 5 bases, J shed 6 bases, and the junction held 9 bases outside the gene matches. The CDR3 is 15 residues long. Looked up from germline, CDR1 is DFQATT and CDR2 is SNEGSKA (reference sequence). The CDR3 DNA reads as TGCAGTGCTGGAGGACCGGGACTAGCGGTCAATGAGCAGTTCTTC. Residues: CSAGGPGLAVNEQFF.

The chain links TRBV6-5 to TRBJ2-7; 10 nucleotides line up with TRBD2. After removal of 5 bases from V and 0 bases from J, the junction contained 7 bases not matched to a gene. This CDR3 has 16 residues. Germline assignment: CDR1 MNHEY and CDR2 SVGAGI. CDR3 protein: CASSRRTSGTSYEQYF. The CDR3 DNA sequence: TGTGCCAGCAGTCGCCGGACTAGCGGAACCTCCTACGAGCAGTACTTC.

This clonotype was observed a few times. This chain links TRBV5-5 with TRBJ1-4; 7 nucleotides match TRBD1. The junction had 8 bases not matched to a gene; V was cut back by 0 bases and J by 3 bases. The CDR3 loop spans 17 amino acids. Germline assignment: CDR1 SGHKS and CDR2 YYEKEE (reference sequence). The CDR3 DNA reads as TGTGCCAGCAGCTTGGCCAGTAAAGGGGGCCCTAATGAAAAACTGTTTTTT. This translates into CASSLASKGGPNEKLFF.

There are many counts of this clonotype. The chain employs TRBV7-2 and TRBJ2-1; D not resolved. CDR1 is SGHTA and CDR2 is FQGNSA in the germline V gene. The CDR3 loop spans 11 amino acids. The V gene lost 2 bases and the J gene lost 11 bases, with 7 bases spanning the gap. CDR3 sequence (DNA): TGTGCCAGCAGCTTATCTGCCCAGCAGTTCTTC. Encoded protein: CASSLSAQQFF.

This clonotype appeared a few times. At one of its ends the junction is not consistent with the germline gene, which may arise from a read error. The genes are TRBV12-3 or TRBV12-4 and TRBJ1-5; the D is unclear. This CDR3 spans 15 amino acids. CDR3 coding DNA: TGTACCAGCAGCCCAGACGGAGATAGCAATCAGCCCCAGCATTTT. Protein: CTSSPDGDSNQPQHF.

This clonotype was observed at least ten times. As DNA, the CDR3 is TGCGCCAGCAGCTTGTGGGGGCGAATTAGCACAGATACGCAGTATTTT. Encoded protein: CASSLWGRISTDTQYF. The chain joins TRBV5-1 to TRBJ2-3; D possibly corresponds to TRBD1 (6 bases). V was clipped by 1 base and J by 0 bases, with 12 bases between them. Germline loops: CDR1 SGHRS, CDR2 YFSETQ. This CDR3 has 16 amino acids.

This clonotype showed up just a few times. The V and J genes are TRBV20-1 and TRBJ2-7; D call uncertain. The CDR3 loop spans 13 amino acids. V was pared by 4 bases and J by 1 base, with 11 bases between. The germline gives CDR1 DFQATT, CDR2 SNEGSKA (reference sequence). This CDR3 is CSATRTESYEQYF. CDR3 bases: TGCAGTGCTACTCGGACCGAGTCCTACGAGCAGTACTTC.

This clonotype was recorded many times. This chain uses TRBV29-1 with TRBJ2-5; D may correspond to TRBD1 or TRBD2 (5 bases each). Trimming took off 6 bases at V and 2 bases at J, with 19 bases between the two ends. Germline V CDR1 and CDR2: SQVTM, ANQGSEA. This CDR3 is 15 amino acids long. The CDR3 region is CSVWDRGSSQETQYF. In DNA, the CDR3 is TGCAGCGTGTGGGACCGGGGATCCTCACAAGAGACCCAGTACTTC. The full variable domain, its missing parts supplied by reference TRBV29-1 and TRBJ2-5, is SAVISQKPSRDICQRGTSLTIQCQVDSQVTMMFWYRQQPGQSLTLIATANQGSEATYESGFVIDKFPISRPNLTFSTLTVSNMSPEDSSIYLCSVWDRGSSQETQYFGPGTRLLVL.

In this sample, this clonotype turned up once. An end of the junction does not agree with germline; a read error may underlie this. The chain recombines TRBV6-1 with TRBJ2-3; 10 bases match TRBD1. The length of the CDR3 is 15 residues. Germline V gene lookup returns CDR1 MNHNS and CDR2 SASEGT. CDR3 sequence: CASSPRTGGGDAQYF. CDR3 in DNA: TGTGCCAGCAGCCCAAGGACAGGGGGAGGAGATGCGCAGTATTTT.

The chain links TRBV5-5 to TRBJ1-1; D not resolved. Deletions cut 4 bases from V and 8 bases from J, with 12 bases between. Germline CDR1 and CDR2: SGHKS and YYEKEE (reference sequence). The CDR3 sequence is 12 residues long. The CDR3 here is CASSPDLREAFF. CDR3 DNA sequence: TGTGCCAGCAGCCCTGACTTGAGGGAAGCTTTCTTT.

In this sample, this clonotype turned up many times. The chain employs TRBV27 and TRBJ1-6; 9 bases align to TRBD1. Germline assignment: CDR1 MNHEY and CDR2 SMNVEV (reference sequence). V lost 2 bases to trimming and J lost 7 bases; unmatched junction nucleotides: 3. The CDR3 is 15 amino acids. CDR3 loop: CASSLEGTGNSPLHF. CDR3 coding DNA: TGTGCCAGCAGTTTAGAAGGGACAGGGAATTCACCCCTCCACTTT.

This clonotype was counted many times. The chain recombines TRBV2 with TRBJ1-2; 7 positions agree with TRBD1. The CDR3 runs to 14 residues. After removal of 6 bases from V and 4 bases from J, the junction contained 8 bases not matched to a gene. Germline values: CDR1 SNHLY, CDR2 FYNNEI. This CDR3 is CASSPDRPGYGYTF. CDR3 nucleotides: TGTGCCAGCAGCCCGGACAGGCCCGGCTATGGCTACACCTTC.

The CDR3 region is CASSGGDTDTQYF. In DNA form, the CDR3 reads TGTGCCAGCAGTGGAGGGGACACAGATACGCAGTATTTT. This chain connects TRBV7-2 to TRBJ2-3; possibly TRBD2 for D (6 bases). The germline gives CDR1 SGHTA, CDR2 FQGNSA. Trimming stripped 6 bases from V and 2 bases from J, with 9 bases between. This CDR3 is built from 13 residues.

This clonotype was seen a few times. This sequence may be a read error, since a much larger clone differs from it by one base. The J gene is TRBJ2-5, the V gene TRBV5-1, with D possibly matching TRBD1 (6 bases). The CDR3 runs to 12 residues. Germline-derived CDR1 and CDR2 are SGHRS and YFSETQ. The V gene lost 6 bases and the J gene lost 11 bases, with 17 bases spanning the gap. The CDR3 protein is CASTSQGNEQYF. The CDR3 DNA reads TGCGCCAGCACCTCACAGGGTAATGAGCAGTACTTC. The full variable domain, rest sourced from reference TRBV5-1 and TRBJ2-5, is KAGVTQTPRYLIKTRGQQVTLSCSPISGHRSVSWYQQTPGQGLQFLFEYFSETQRNKGNFPGRFSGRQFSNSRSEMNVSTLELGDSALYLCASTSQGNEQYFGPGTRLLVL.

This chain connects TRBV25-1 to TRBJ2-4, with D perhaps TRBD2 (6 bases). TRBJ2-7 matches the DNA end more closely, so the J call is doubtful. The germline V gene encodes CDR1 MGHDK and CDR2 SYGVNS. The length of the CDR3 is 12 residues. The CDR3 sequence: CAIEEGSHEQYF. Written as DNA, the CDR3 is TGTGCCATAGAGGAGGGATCACACGAGCAGTACTTC.

The V gene is TRBV29-1, the J gene TRBJ2-7; 7 nucleotides agree with TRBD1. Germline V gene data show CDR1 as SQVTM and CDR2 as ANQGSEA. V shed 4 bases and J 2 bases; nucleotides not matched to a gene: 8. The CDR3 consists of 14 residues. The CDR3 DNA follows: TGCAGCGTTGTTCGGCCAGGGGGTACCTACGAGCAGTACTTC. Its protein product is CSVVRPGGTYEQYF.

The chain has TRBV9 and TRBJ2-5; 11 nucleotides line up with TRBD2. This CDR3 contains 16 residues. With V trimmed by 6 bases and J by 1 base, 8 bases remained unmatched. Germline CDR1 SGDLS, CDR2 YYNGEE. Here the CDR3 DNA reads TGTGCCAGCACACAAGGACTAGCGGGCCTCCAAGAGACCCAGTACTTC. Residues: CASTQGLAGLQETQYF. The whole variable domain, remainder taken from reference TRBV9 and TRBJ2-5, is DSGVTQTPKHLITATGQRVTLRCSPRSGDLSVYWYQQSLDQGLQFLIQYYNGEERAKGNILERFSAQQFPDLHSELNLSSLELGDSALYFCASTQGLAGLQETQYFGPGTRLLVL.

The rearrangement uses TRBV21-1 and TRBJ2-1; the table's TRBD1 call for D was not verified on the DNA. TRBV21-1 is designated a pseudogene. This CDR3 is 16 amino acids long. CDR3 residues: CASSRVRDSSYNEQFF. The CDR3, as DNA: TGTGCCAGCAGCAGGGTGCGCGATAGCTCCTACAATGAGCAGTTCTTC.

In nucleotides, the CDR3 is TGTGCCAGCAGCGTGGGACAGGCGAGCTACGAGCAGTACTTC. This sequence encodes CASSVGQASYEQYF. The rearrangement links TRBV5-6 to TRBJ2-4; 8 bases line up with TRBD1. The end of the DNA aligns better with TRBJ2-7, so the J call may be wrong. The germline V gene encodes CDR1 SGHDT and CDR2 YYEEEE. This CDR3 has 14 amino acids.

This clonotype was seen a few times. This chain uses TRBV27 with TRBJ1-4; 7 bases map to TRBD1. Trimming took 5 bases from V and 4 from J; bases not matched to a gene: 7. This CDR3 region has 15 residues. Germline-derived CDR1 and CDR2 are MNHEY and SMNVEV (reference sequence). As DNA, the CDR3 is TGTGCCAGCAGTCGAAACAGGGGCGGTAATGAAAAACTGTTTTTT. Translation gives CASSRNRGGNEKLFF. The full variable domain, with the rest looked up from reference TRBV27 and TRBJ1-4, is EAQVTQNPRYLITVTGKKLTVTCSQNMNHEYMSWYRQDPGLGLRQIYYSMNVEVTDKGDVPEGYKVSRKEKRNFPLILESPSPNQTSLYFCASSRNRGGNEKLFFGSGTQLSVL.

In its sample, this clonotype was seen many times. The genes are TRBV4-1 and TRBJ2-1; 8 nucleotides agree with TRBD1. CDR3 size: 13 residues. Germline loops: CDR1 MGHRA, CDR2 YSYEKL. The trim removed 4 bases at V and 15 bases at J, leaving 11 bases unmatched. CDR3: CASSPPIGTGSFF. The CDR3 DNA follows: TGCGCCAGCAGCCCTCCCATCGGGACAGGATCGTTCTTC.

Note on this clonotype: This may come from a read error, since a much larger clone is one base off. J is TRBJ1-4 and V is TRBV12-3 or TRBV12-4, with a tentative D call TRBD1 (5 bases). The CDR3 length is 16 residues. Between the trimmed V and J ends, which lost 6 bases and 0 bases, there was a span of 14 bases. CDR3 sequence reads: CASRDKAAATNEKLFF. In DNA form, the CDR3 reads TGTGCCAGCAGGGACAAGGCGGCCGCAACTAATGAAAAACTGTTTTTT.

This clonotype was detected many times. This chain connects TRBV7-2 to TRBJ2-1; D call uncertain. The CDR3 consists of 11 residues. The germline gives CDR1 SGHTA, CDR2 FQGNSA. The V and J ends lost 5 bases and 3 bases respectively, with 2 bases between them. In nucleotides, the CDR3 is TGTGCCAGCAGCGGCTACAATGAGCAGTTCTTC. It encodes CASSGYNEQFF. The variable domain in full, completed from reference TRBV7-2 and TRBJ2-1, reads GAGVSQSPSNKVTEKGKDVELRCDPISGHTALYWYRQSLGQGLEFLIYFQGNSAPDKSGLPSDRFSAERTGGSVSTLTIQRTQQEDSAVYLCASSGYNEQFFGPGTRLTVL.

This clonotype was recorded at least ten times. The chain couples TRBV18 to TRBJ2-6; D gene ambiguous. Germline V gene data show CDR1 as KGHSH and CDR2 as LQKENI. This CDR3 contains 16 residues. Trimming removed 0 bases at V and 4 bases at J, with 10 bases between. The DNA of the CDR3 is TGTGCCAGCTCACCACCGCGAGAGGCCGGGGCCAACGTCCTGACTTTC. This sequence encodes CASSPPREAGANVLTF. Using reference TRBV18 and TRBJ2-6 for the parts outside the CDR3, the full variable domain is NAGVMQNPRHLVRRRGQEARLRCSPMKGHSHVYWYRQLPEEGLKFMVYLQKENIIDESGMPKERFSAEFPKEGPSILRIQQVVRGDSAAYFCASSPPREAGANVLTFGAGSRLTVL.